This TCR beta chain emerged from a study of T cells in Graves' hyperthyroidism and ophthalmopathy. Study-wide points: Separation of ophthalmopathy from stable hyperthyroidism was achieved by a 13 V-J model.

About this clonotype: No antigen is known for it.

RNA transcripts were the template for amplifying TCR beta CDR3 regions. First-round RT-PCR targeting the TCR CDR3 was performed with the HTBI primer set. TCRdb redid the calling of the multiplex PCR reads with MiXCR, one entry per CDR3 protein. Seen here are about 400,000 distinct CDR3 sequences, approximately 25% observed once, and the top ten hold roughly 70%. The TCR was taken from a man aged 50-59 years with Graves' hyperthyroidism. The sample consisted of blood.

The CDR3 coding sequence is TGCGCCAGCAGCCTTCCGACTAGGGGGGGACGGGGCTCCTACAATGAGCAGTTCTTC. The encoded protein is CASSLPTRGGRGSYNEQFF. The J gene is TRBJ2-1, the V gene TRBV5-1, with D possibly being TRBD2 (7 bases). The germline gives CDR1 SGHRS, CDR2 YFSETQ. Trimming took off 4 bases at V and 0 bases at J, with 23 bases between the two ends. The CDR3 is 19 residues long.